This T cell receptor (beta chain) is from a study of early T cells in non-severe SARS-CoV-2 infection. About the research overall: Unsorted whole-blood RNA was sequenced in bulk, leaving chains unpaired. General study results and limits: Anti-spike CD8 responses were favored in VDJdb matching, and private and CD4 specificities were missed.

MiXCR was run by TCRdb on the 5' RACE reads, yielding one entry per CDR3 protein. Of tens of thousands of distinct CDR3 sequences listed, 10% to 15% were seen once; the top ten hold less than 7%. This CDR3 spans 13 amino acids. Germline-derived CDR1 and CDR2 are SGHKS and YYEKEE (reference sequence). The V gene lost 0 bases and the J gene lost 4 bases, with 5 bases spanning the gap. In this sample, this clonotype turned up many times. Its antigen remains unidentified. The genes are TRBV5-5 and TRBJ2-1, with unresolved D. The sample was whole blood. This receptor was identified in an adult who was a healthcare worker with PCR-confirmed SARS-CoV-2 infection or an uninfected control (not recorded which). The CDR3 is CASSLGGYNEQFF. In DNA, the CDR3 is TGTGCCAGCAGCTTGGGGGGTTACAATGAGCAGTTCTTC.